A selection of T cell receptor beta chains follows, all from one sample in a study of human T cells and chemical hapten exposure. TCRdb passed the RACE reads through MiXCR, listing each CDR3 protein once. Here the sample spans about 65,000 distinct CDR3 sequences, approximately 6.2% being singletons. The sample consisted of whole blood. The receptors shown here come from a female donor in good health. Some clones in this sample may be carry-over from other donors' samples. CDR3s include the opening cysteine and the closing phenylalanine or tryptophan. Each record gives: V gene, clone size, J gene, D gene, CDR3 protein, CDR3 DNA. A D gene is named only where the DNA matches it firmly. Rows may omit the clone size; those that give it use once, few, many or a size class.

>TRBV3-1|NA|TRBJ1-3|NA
CGSSQGDDRSSGNTIYF
TGTGGCAGCAGCCAAGGAGACGACAGGAGCTCTGGAAACACCATATATTTT
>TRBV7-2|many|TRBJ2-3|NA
CASSQSTDTQYF
TGTGCCAGCAGCCAGTCCACAGATACGCAGTATTTT
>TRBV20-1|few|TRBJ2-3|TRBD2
CSASSLAGDLDTQYF
TGCAGTGCTAGCTCACTAGCGGGAGATTTAGATACGCAGTATTTT
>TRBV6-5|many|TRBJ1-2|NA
CASSEQNYGYTF
TGTGCCAGCAGTGAACAGAACTATGGCTACACCTTC
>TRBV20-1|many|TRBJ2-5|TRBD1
CSAREQGKETQYF
TGCAGTGCTAGAGAACAGGGGAAAGAGACCCAGTACTTC
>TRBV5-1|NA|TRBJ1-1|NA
CASNVGASNTEAFF
TGCGCCAGCAATGTAGGGGCCTCCAACACTGAAGCTTTCTTT
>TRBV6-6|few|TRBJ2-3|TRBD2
CASTARGVTTDTQYF
TGTGCCAGCACGGCCCGGGGGGTCACCACAGATACGCAGTATTTT
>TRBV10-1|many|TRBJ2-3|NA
CASSESGVRTDTQYF
TGCGCCAGCAGTGAGTCGGGGGTTCGCACAGATACGCAGTATTTT
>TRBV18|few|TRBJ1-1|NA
CASSPDSGYEAFF
TGTGCCAGCTCACCAGACAGTGGTTATGAAGCTTTCTTT
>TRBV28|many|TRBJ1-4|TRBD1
CASIQTGGHEKLFF
TGTGCCAGCATTCAGACAGGGGGCCATGAAAAACTGTTTTTT
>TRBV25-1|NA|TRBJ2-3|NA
CASSEGSAKGTDTQYF
TGTGCCAGCAGTGAGGGGAGTGCCAAGGGCACAGATACGCAGTATTTT
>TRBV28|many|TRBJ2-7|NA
CASSFAGLYSYEQYF
TGTGCCAGCAGTTTTGCTGGACTCTACTCCTACGAGCAGTACTTC
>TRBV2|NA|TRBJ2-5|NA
CASSQNQQETQYF
TGTGCCAGCAGTCAAAACCAACAAGAGACCCAGTACTTC